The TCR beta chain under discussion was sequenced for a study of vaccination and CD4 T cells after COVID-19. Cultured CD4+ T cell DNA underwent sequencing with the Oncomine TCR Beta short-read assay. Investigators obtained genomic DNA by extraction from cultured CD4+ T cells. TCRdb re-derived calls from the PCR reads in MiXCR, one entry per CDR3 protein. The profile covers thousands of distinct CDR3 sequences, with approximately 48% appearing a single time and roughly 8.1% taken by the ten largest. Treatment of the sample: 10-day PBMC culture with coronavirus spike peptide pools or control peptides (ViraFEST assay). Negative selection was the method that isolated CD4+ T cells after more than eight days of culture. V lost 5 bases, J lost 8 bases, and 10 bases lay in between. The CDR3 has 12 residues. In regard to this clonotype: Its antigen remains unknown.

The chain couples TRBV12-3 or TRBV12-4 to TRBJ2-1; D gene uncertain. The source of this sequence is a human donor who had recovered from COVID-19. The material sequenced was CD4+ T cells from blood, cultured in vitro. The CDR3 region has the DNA TGTGCCAGCAGTCCCATATCGTATGAGCAGTTCTTC. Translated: CASSPISYEQFF.